Listed here is a single T cell receptor (beta chain). What this receptor recognizes is not known. No base qualities exist here, and no much larger clone lies one base off it. The data belong to a study of blood T cell repertoires in COVID-19 (dated by TCRdb to the early 2020s). In terms of the full investigation: The collaborator samples originated in the United States, Italy and Spain and spanned the acute and convalescent phases of COVID-19. The prospective study material was composed of cDNA or gDNA derived from T cells, B-cell-depleted T cells, or PBMCs. Subjects who had been exposed to COVID-19, were actively infected with it, or had recovered from it provided the deeply sampled blood TCRbeta repertoires that made up the dataset. The repertoires were released in a freely available public database meant as a resource for research on the immune response to SARS-CoV-2. Samples came from the ongoing ImmuneRACE study (first 160 participants) plus 1,254 subjects from 6 global collaborators. Sample metadata almost always included a de-identified subject ID, COVID-19 status, age in years and sex. Where HLA class I and class II types were available, the types were taken from metadata supplied by the sample provider, not from assay-based typing.

Study-level results and caveats: Clinical and demographic metadata were provided uncurated, with the amount varying by source and participant.

TCRbeta CDR3 regions were amplified from genomic DNA by means of the immunoSEQ Assay, a bias-controlled multiplex PCR. The paper's data handling went like this. Within the assay, amplification of reference gene primers was used to estimate how many nucleated cells each sample contained. To quantify the absolute abundance of each unique TCRbeta CDR3 rearrangement, sequence reads were collapsed and filtered. For each sample, productive Simpson clonality was calculated as the square root of Simpson's diversity index across productive rearrangements. TCRdb took this table from immuneACCESS and kept in-frame rearrangements with V and J called. Such tables lack part of the clones; where checked against another copy, unresolved V genes explain under half of the gap, and the rest is unexplained. That table gives V, J and clone size, and the DNA gave D and trimming. The sample table records a few hundred thousand clones; over 75% of these occur just once. Roughly 1% of the sample is in the top ten clones.

V is clipped by 6 bases and J by 1 base, and the sequence between their germline boundaries is 12 bases long. CDR1 and CDR2 are drawn from the germline V gene (reference sequence): MNHEY, SMNVEV. Reading from cysteine to phenylalanine, the CDR3 counts 14 amino acids. The retained sequence is limited to the CDR3, 42 bases, with the frame set at the first base. Participants in the prospective study were enrolled through a virtual design, were aged roughly 18 to 90 years, and lived in fewer than 30 United States geographic areas. Cohort assignment in the prospective study relied on participant-reported clinical history from a screening survey and a study questionnaire. Recovered participants in ImmuneRACE Cohort 3 were defined as having two consecutive negative NP/OP PCR tests, clearance from a healthcare professional, or resolution of symptoms. In the prospective study, whole blood, serum and a nasopharyngeal or oropharyngeal swab were collected from each participant by mobile phlebotomists. Additional blood draws and questionnaires over a 2-month period could optionally be provided by prospective study participants. Prospective study blood samples were shipped either frozen or at room temperature before DNA extraction.

Recombination linked TRBV27 to TRBJ1-1, with the D gene not confidently named. Sequenced sample: PBMCs or T cells enriched from blood (not recorded which). The TCR sequence derives from a woman aged 30 to 39 who had recovered from COVID-19. The nucleotide sequence reads TGTGCCAGCAGGCTGACAACCTCGAACACTGAAGCTTTCTTT. Its amino acids are CASRLTTSNTEAFF.